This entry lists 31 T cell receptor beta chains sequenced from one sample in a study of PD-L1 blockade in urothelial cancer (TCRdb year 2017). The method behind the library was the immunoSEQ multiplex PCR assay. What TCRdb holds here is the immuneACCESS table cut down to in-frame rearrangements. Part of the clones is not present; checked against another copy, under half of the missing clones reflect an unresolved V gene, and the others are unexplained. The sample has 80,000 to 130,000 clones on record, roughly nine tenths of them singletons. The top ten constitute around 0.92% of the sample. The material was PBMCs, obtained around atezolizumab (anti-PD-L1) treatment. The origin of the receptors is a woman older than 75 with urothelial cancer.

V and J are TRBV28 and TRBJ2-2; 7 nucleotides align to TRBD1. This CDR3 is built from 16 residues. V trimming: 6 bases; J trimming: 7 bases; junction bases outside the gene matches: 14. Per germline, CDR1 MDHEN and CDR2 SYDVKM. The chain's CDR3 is CASSQVGDRLFGELFF. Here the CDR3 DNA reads TGTGCCAGCAGCCAGGTTGGGGACAGATTGTTCGGGGAGCTGTTTTTT.

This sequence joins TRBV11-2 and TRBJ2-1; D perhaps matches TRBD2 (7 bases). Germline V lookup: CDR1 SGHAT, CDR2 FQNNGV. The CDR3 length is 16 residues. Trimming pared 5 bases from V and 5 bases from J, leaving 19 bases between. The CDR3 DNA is TGTGCCAGCAGCCTCCTAGGGGGAGGGAGAGACAATGAGCAGTTCTTC. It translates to CASSLLGGGRDNEQFF.

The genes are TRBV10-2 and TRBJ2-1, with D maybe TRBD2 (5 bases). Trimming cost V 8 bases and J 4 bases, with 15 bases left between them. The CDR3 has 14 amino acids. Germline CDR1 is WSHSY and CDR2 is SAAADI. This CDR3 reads CASRGLGQYNEQFF. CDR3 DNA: TGCGCCAGCCGCGGACTGGGCCAATACAATGAGCAGTTCTTC.

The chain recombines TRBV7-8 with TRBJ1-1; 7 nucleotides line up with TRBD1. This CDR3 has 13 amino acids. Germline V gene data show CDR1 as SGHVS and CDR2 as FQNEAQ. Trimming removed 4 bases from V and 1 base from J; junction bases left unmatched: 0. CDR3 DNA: TGTGCCAGCAGCTACAGGGGGAACACTGAAGCTTTCTTT. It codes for CASSYRGNTEAFF.

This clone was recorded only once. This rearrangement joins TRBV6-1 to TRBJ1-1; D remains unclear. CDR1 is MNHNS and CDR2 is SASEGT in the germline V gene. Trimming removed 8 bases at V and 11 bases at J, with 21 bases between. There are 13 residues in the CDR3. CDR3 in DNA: TGTGCCAGCCGGATATCCTCAAAAGACATGGCTTTCTTT. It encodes CASRISSKDMAFF.

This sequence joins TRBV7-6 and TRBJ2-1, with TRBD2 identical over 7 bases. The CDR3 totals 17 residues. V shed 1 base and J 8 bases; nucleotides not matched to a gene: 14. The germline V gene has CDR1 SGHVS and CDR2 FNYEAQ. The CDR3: CASSLGAMGGRGDEQFF. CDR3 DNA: TGTGCCAGCAGCTTAGGGGCCATGGGCGGGAGAGGGGATGAGCAGTTCTTC.

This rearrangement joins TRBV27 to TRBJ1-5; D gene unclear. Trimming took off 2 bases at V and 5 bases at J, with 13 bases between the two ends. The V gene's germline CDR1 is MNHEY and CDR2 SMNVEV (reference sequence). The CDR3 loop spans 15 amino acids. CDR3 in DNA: TGTGCCAGCAGTTTAAGGCGGGAGACCTATCAGCCCCAGCATTTT. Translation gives CASSLRRETYQPQHF.

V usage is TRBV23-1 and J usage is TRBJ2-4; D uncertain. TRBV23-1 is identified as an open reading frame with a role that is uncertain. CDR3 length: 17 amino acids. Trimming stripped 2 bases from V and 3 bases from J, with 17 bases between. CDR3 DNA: TGCGCCAGCAGTCAACCCGTCCTTCTATTCGTCAAAAACATTCAGTACTTC. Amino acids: CASSQPVLLFVKNIQYF.

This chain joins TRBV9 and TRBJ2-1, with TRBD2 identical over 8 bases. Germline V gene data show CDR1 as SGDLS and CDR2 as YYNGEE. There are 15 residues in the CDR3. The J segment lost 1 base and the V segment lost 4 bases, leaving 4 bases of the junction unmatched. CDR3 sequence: CASSRGGESYNEQFF. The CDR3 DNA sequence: TGTGCCAGCAGCCGGGGGGGAGAGTCCTACAATGAGCAGTTCTTC.

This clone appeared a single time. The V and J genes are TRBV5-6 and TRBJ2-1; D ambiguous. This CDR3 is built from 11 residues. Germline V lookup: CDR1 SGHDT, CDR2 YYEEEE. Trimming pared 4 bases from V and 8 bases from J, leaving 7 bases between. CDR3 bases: TGTGCCAGCAGCCTTCAGGATGAGCAGTTCTTC. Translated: CASSLQDEQFF.

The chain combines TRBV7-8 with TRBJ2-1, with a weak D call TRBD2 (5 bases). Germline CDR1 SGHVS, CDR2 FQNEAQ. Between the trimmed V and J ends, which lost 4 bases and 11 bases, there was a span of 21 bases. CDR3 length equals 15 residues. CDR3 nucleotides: TGTGCCAGCAGCTCCAGAGAGCTAGCCACCATCCAGCAGTTCTTC. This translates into CASSSRELATIQQFF.

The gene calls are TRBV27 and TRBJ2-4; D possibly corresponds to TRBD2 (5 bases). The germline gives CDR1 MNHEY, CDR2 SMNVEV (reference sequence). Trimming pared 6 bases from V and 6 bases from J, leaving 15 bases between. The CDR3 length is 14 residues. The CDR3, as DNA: TGTGCCAGCAGAATATTCCGGGATTCAAACATTCAGTACTTC. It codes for CASRIFRDSNIQYF.

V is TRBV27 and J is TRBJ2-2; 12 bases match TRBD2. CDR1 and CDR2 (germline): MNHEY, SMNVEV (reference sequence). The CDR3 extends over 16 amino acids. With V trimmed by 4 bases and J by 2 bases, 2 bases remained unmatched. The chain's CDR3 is CASSSSGRVNTGELFF. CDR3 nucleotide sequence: TGTGCCAGCAGTTCTAGCGGGAGGGTTAACACCGGGGAGCTGTTTTTT.

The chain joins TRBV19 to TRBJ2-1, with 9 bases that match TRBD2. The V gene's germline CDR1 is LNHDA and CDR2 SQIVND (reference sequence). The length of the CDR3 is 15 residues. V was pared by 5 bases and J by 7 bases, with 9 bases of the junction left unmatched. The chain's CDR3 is CASSPRLAALNEQFF. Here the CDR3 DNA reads TGTGCCAGTAGTCCCCGACTAGCGGCGCTGAATGAGCAGTTCTTC.

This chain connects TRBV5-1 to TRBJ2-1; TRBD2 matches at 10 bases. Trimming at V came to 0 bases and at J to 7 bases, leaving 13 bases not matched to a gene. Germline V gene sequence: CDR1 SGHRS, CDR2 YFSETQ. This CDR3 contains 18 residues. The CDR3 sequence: CASSLEPAGGGLRNEQFF. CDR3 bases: TGCGCCAGCAGCTTGGAGCCAGCGGGAGGGGGCCTAAGGAATGAGCAGTTCTTC.

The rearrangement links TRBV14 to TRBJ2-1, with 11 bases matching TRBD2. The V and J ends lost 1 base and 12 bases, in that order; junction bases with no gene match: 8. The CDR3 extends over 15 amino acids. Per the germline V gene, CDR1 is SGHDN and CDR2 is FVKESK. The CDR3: CASSQGLAGTQGQFF. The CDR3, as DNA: TGTGCCAGCAGCCAAGGACTAGCGGGAACCCAGGGGCAGTTCTTC.

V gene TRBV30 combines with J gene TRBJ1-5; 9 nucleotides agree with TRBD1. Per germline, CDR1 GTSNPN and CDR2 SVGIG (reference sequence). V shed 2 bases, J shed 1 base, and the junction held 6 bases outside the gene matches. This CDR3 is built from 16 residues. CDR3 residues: CAWSPGTGLSNQPQHF. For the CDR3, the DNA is TGTGCCTGGAGTCCGGGGACAGGGTTAAGCAATCAGCCCCAGCATTTT.

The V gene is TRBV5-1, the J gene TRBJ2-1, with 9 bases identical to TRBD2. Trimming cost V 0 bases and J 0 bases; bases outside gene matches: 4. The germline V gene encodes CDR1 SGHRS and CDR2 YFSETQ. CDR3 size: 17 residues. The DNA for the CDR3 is TGCGCCAGCAGCTTGGGTAATAGCGGGAGCTCCTACAATGAGCAGTTCTTC. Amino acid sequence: CASSLGNSGSSYNEQFF.

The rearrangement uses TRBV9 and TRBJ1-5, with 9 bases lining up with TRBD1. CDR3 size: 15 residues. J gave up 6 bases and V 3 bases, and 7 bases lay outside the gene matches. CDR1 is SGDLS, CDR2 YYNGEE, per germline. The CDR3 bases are TGTGCCAGCAGCGAAGGGGGACAGGGCACTCAGCCCCAGCATTTT. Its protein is CASSEGGQGTQPQHF.

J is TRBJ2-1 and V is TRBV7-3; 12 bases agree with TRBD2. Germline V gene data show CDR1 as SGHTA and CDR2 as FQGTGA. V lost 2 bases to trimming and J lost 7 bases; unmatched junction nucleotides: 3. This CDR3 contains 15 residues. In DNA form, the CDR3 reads TGTGCCAGCAGCTTAGGACTAGCGGGAATGAATGAGCAGTTCTTC. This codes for CASSLGLAGMNEQFF.

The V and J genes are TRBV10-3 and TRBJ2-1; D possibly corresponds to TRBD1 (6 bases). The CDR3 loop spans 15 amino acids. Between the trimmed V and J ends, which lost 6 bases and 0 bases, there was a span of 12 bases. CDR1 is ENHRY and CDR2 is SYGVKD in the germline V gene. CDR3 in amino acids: CAISAGQSSYNEQFF. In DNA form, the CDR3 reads TGTGCCATCAGCGCAGGACAGAGCTCCTACAATGAGCAGTTCTTC.

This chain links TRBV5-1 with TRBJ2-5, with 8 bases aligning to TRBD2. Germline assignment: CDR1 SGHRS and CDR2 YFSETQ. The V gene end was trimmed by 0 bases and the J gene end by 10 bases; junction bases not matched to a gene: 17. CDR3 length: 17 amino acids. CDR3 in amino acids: CASSLVVGASGRGNQYF. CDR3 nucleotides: TGCGCCAGCAGCTTGGTCGTGGGGGCTAGCGGGCGTGGGAACCAGTACTTC.

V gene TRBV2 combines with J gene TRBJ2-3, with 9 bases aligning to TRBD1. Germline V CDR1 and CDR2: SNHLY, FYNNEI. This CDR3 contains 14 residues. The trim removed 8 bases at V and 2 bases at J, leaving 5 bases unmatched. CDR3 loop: CASGRDRVTDTQYF. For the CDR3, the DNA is TGTGCCAGCGGAAGGGACAGGGTCACAGATACGCAGTATTTT.

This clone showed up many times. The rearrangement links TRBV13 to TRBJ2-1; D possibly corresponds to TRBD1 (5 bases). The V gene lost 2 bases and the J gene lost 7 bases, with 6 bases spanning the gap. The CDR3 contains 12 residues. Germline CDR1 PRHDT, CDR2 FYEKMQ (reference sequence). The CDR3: CASSLRGNEQFF. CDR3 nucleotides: TGTGCCAGCAGCTTAAGGGGAAATGAGCAGTTCTTC.

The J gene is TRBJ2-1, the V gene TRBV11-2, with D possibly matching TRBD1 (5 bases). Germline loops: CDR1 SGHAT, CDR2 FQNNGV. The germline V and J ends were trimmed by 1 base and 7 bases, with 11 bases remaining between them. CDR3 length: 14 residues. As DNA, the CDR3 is TGTGCCAGCAGCTTAGTTCGGCAGGGTAATGAGCAGTTCTTC. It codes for CASSLVRQGNEQFF.

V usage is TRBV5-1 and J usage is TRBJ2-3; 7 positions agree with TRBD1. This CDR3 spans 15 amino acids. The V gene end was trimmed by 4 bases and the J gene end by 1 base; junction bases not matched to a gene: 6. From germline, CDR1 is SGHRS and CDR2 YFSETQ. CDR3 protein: CASSLTGYGTDTQYF. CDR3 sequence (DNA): TGCGCCAGCAGCCTGACAGGGTACGGCACAGATACGCAGTATTTT.

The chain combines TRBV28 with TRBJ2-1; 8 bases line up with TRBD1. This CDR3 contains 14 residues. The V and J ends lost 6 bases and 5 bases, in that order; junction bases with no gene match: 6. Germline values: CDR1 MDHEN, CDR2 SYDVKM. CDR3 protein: CASRMDRANNEQFF. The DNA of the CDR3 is TGTGCCAGCAGGATGGACAGGGCGAACAATGAGCAGTTCTTC.

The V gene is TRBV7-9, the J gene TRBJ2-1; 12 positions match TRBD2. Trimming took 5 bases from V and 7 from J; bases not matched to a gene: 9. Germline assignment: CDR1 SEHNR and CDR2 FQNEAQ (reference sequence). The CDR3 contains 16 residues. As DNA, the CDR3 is TGTGCCAGCAGCAGACTAGCGGGAGTCAATAGGAATGAGCAGTTCTTC. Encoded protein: CASSRLAGVNRNEQFF.

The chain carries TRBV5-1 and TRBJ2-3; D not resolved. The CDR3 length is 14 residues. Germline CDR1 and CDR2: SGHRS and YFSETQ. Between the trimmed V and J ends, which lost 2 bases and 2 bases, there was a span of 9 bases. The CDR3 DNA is TGCGCCAGCAGCTTCGGCGGAGTCACAGATACGCAGTATTTT. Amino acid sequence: CASSFGGVTDTQYF. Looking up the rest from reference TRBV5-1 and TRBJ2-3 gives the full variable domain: KAGVTQTPRYLIKTRGQQVTLSCSPISGHRSVSWYQQTPGQGLQFLFEYFSETQRNKGNFPGRFSGRQFSNSRSEMNVSTLELGDSALYLCASSFGGVTDTQYFGPGTRLTVL.

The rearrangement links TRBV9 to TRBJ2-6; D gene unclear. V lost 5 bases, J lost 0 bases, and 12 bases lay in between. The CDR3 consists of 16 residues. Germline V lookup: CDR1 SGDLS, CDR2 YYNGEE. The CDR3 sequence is CASSLTLSSGANVLTF. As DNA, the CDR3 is TGTGCCAGCAGTCTAACCCTTAGCTCTGGGGCCAACGTCCTGACTTTC. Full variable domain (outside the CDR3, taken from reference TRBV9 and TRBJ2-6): DSGVTQTPKHLITATGQRVTLRCSPRSGDLSVYWYQQSLDQGLQFLIQYYNGEERAKGNILERFSAQQFPDLHSELNLSSLELGDSALYFCASSLTLSSGANVLTFGAGSRLTVL.

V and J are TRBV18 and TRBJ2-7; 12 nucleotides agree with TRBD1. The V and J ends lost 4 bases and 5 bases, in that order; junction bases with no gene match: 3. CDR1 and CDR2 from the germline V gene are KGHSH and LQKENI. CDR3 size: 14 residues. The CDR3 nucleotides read TGTGCCAGCTCACGGGACAGGGGGCTTCACGAGCAGTACTTC. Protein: CASSRDRGLHEQYF.